These T cell receptor beta chains were read from a single sample in a study of neurological immune-mediated disorders. MiXCR was run by TCRdb on the 5' RACE reads, yielding one entry per CDR3 protein. The sample includes about 95,000 distinct CDR3 sequences, 3.5% of them seen just once. Sequencing used PBMCs. The origin of the receptors is a woman between 18 and 29 years old with multiple sclerosis. CDR3s include the opening cysteine and the closing phenylalanine or tryptophan. The D gene is left open where the match is weak. Expanded clones get a size class; other rows say once, few or many, or leave the size out.

cdr3_nt: TGCGCCAGCAGCTTAGGGGGCTCTGGAAACACCATATATTTT
cdr3_aa: CASSLGGSGNTIYF
j_call: TRBJ1-3
d_call: .
clone_size: many
v_call: TRBV5-1

cdr3_nt: TGTGCCAGCAATCGGGACACCCCCTACGAGCAGTACTTC
cdr3_aa: CASNRDTPYEQYF
j_call: TRBJ2-7
d_call: .
clone_size: many
v_call: TRBV6-1

cdr3_nt: TGTGCCAGCAGTGGCAGGGGGAGGGAGCAGTTCTTC
cdr3_aa: CASSGRGREQFF
j_call: TRBJ2-1
d_call: .
clone_size: many
v_call: TRBV28

cdr3_nt: TGTGCCAGCAGCTTAGCGCACAGACAAGAGACCCAGTACTTC
cdr3_aa: CASSLAHRQETQYF
j_call: TRBJ2-5
d_call: .
clone_size: many
v_call: TRBV7-9

cdr3_nt: TGTGCCAGCAGCCAAGCCGGGACTGAAGCTTTCTTT
cdr3_aa: CASSQAGTEAFF
j_call: TRBJ1-1
d_call: .
clone_size: many
v_call: TRBV5-5

cdr3_nt: TGTGCCAGCACCCAGGGTTATGGCTACACCTTC
cdr3_aa: CASTQGYGYTF
j_call: TRBJ1-2
d_call: .
clone_size: many
v_call: TRBV12-3/TRBV12-4

cdr3_nt: TGTGCCAGCTCACCCAGCGGGGGCGACTCCTACGAGCAGTACTTC
cdr3_aa: CASSPSGGDSYEQYF
j_call: TRBJ2-7
d_call: TRBD2
clone_size: .
v_call: TRBV18

cdr3_nt: TGTGCCATCAGTGAGTCAGGACAGGGGGCCGAAAAACTGTTTTTT
cdr3_aa: CAISESGQGAEKLFF
j_call: TRBJ1-4
d_call: TRBD1
clone_size: many
v_call: TRBV10-3

cdr3_nt: TGTGCCAGCAGAAAACAGGGGGCCTCCTACGAGCAGTACTTC
cdr3_aa: CASRKQGASYEQYF
j_call: TRBJ2-7
d_call: TRBD1
clone_size: many
v_call: TRBV28

cdr3_nt: TGCAGCGTTTTTGTGAGGGGCGAAGCTTTCTTT
cdr3_aa: CSVFVRGEAFF
j_call: TRBJ1-1
d_call: .
clone_size: many
v_call: TRBV29-1

cdr3_nt: TGCGCCAGCAGCTTACCCCCGGGACTCCAGAACAATGAGCAGTTCTTC
cdr3_aa: CASSLPPGLQNNEQFF
j_call: TRBJ2-1
d_call: .
clone_size: many
v_call: TRBV5-1

cdr3_nt: TGCGCCAGCAGACTCGAAACAGGGGGCTCTTTCTACGAGCAGTACTTC
cdr3_aa: CASRLETGGSFYEQYF
j_call: TRBJ2-7
d_call: TRBD1
clone_size: many
v_call: TRBV5-1

cdr3_nt: TGCGCCAGCAGCTTCCGACTAGCGGAGAGCACAGATACGCAGTATTTT
cdr3_aa: CASSFRLAESTDTQYF
j_call: TRBJ2-3
d_call: TRBD2
clone_size: .
v_call: TRBV5-1